This T cell receptor (beta chain) was sequenced during a study of OX40 agonist ivuxolimab in advanced cancers. Background on the study: Every 2 weeks, patients received ivuxolimab intravenously, dosed at 0.01 to 10 mg/kg. Three patients responded partially, comprising one with hepatocellular carcinoma and two with cutaneous melanoma. Overall study results and limits: Circulating CD4+ and CD8+ T cells showed clonal expansion by week 6 at 0.1 to 3.0 mg/kg.

Here immunoSEQ multiplex PCR was the method, and the copy in TCRdb shows in-frame clones only, minus some. The data contain tens of thousands of clones, about 87% of them seen just once; the ten biggest clones take up around 0.98%. People who had autoimmune disease history or systemic immunosuppression were excluded. Notes on this clone: Its antigen is unidentified.

The germline V gene encodes CDR1 SGHRS and CDR2 YFSETQ. The CDR3 has 17 amino acids. V trimming: 0 bases; J trimming: 1 base; junction bases outside the gene matches: 4. The chain uses TRBV5-1 and TRBJ1-3, with 10 bases fitting TRBD1. The receptor was isolated from an adult with an advanced solid tumor such as melanoma, head and neck, liver or kidney cancer. The specimen comprised CD4+ or CD8+ T cells sorted from blood, sampled in a trial of the OX40 agonist ivuxolimab. CDR3: CASSLVGTGDSGNTIYF. CDR3 in DNA: TGCGCCAGCAGCTTGGTGGGGACAGGGGATTCTGGAAACACCATATATTTT. Drawing the rest from reference TRBV5-1 and TRBJ1-3, the complete variable domain is KAGVTQTPRYLIKTRGQQVTLSCSPISGHRSVSWYQQTPGQGLQFLFEYFSETQRNKGNFPGRFSGRQFSNSRSEMNVSTLELGDSALYLCASSLVGTGDSGNTIYFGEGSWLTVV.